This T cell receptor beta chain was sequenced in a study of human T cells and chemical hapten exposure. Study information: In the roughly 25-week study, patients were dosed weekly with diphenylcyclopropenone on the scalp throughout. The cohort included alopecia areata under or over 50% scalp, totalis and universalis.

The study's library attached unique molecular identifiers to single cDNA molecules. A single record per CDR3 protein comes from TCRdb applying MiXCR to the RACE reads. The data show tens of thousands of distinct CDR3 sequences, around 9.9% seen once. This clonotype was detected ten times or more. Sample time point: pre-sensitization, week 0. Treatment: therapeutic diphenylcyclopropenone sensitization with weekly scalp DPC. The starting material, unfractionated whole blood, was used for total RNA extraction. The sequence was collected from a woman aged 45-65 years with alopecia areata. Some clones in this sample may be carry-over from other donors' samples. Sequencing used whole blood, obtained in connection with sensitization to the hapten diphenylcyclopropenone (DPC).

CDR3 nucleotides: TGTGCCAGCAGGGGACTAGCGGCGAACACCGGGGAGCTGTTTTTT. This sequence encodes CASRGLAANTGELFF. The V call is TRBV27, the J call TRBJ2-2; TRBD2 agrees at 11 bases. The V gene's germline CDR1 is MNHEY and CDR2 SMNVEV (reference sequence). V shed 6 bases and J 0 bases; nucleotides not matched to a gene: 0. The CDR3 sequence is 15 residues long.